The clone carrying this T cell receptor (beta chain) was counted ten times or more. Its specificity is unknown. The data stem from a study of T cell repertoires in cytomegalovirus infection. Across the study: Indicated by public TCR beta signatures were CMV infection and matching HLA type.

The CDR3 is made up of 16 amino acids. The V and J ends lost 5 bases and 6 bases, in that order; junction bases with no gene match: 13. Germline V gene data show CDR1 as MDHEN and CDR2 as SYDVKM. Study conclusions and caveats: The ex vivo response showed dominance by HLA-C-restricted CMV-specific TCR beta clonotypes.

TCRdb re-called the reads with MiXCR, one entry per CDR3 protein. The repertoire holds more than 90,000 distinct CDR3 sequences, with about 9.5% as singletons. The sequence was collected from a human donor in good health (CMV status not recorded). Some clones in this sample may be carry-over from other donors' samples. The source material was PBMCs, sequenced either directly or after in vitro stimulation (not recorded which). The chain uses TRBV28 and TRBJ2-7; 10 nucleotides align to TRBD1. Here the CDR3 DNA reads TGTGCCAGCAGTCTACTACCGGGACAGGGGAATGGCGAGCAGTACTTC. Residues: CASSLLPGQGNGEQYF.